The 15 T cell receptor beta chains listed next were all sequenced from one sample in a study of T cell responses to AZD1222 COVID-19 vaccine. TCRdb's copy holds only in-frame clones and misses some; the assay was immunoSEQ multiplex PCR. The sample contains some 150,000 clones, 70% to 90% of which appear only once. The sequencing here drew on peripheral blood, taken on day 0 of AZD1222 vaccination. Receptor source: an adult in good health.

The chain uses TRBV7-9 and TRBJ1-6, with D possibly matching TRBD1 (6 bases). Trimming took off 1 base at V and 7 bases at J, with 8 bases between the two ends. The CDR3 runs 14 residues. The germline gives CDR1 SEHNR, CDR2 FQNEAQ (reference sequence). The CDR3 here is CASSLDTGNSPLHF. In DNA, the CDR3 is TGTGCCAGCAGCTTAGATACAGGGAATTCACCCCTCCACTTT.

The chain recombines TRBV5-1 with TRBJ1-3; D uncertain. The CDR3 contains 16 residues. From germline, CDR1 is SGHRS and CDR2 YFSETQ. V was pared by 5 bases and J by 0 bases, with 15 bases between. CDR3 protein: CASSHGPDRSGNTIYF. The CDR3 nucleotides read TGCGCCAGCAGTCATGGTCCGGACCGCTCTGGAAACACCATATATTTT.

The chain combines TRBV5-1 with TRBJ2-7, with D perhaps matching TRBD2 (5 bases). CDR1 is SGHRS and CDR2 is YFSETQ in the germline V gene. The CDR3 length is 14 residues. Trimming pared 0 bases from V and 2 bases from J, leaving 9 bases between. The CDR3 region is CASSLAGVPYEQYF. The CDR3 coding sequence is TGCGCCAGCAGCTTGGCCGGGGTTCCCTACGAGCAGTACTTC.

This clone was recorded a few times. Different DNA sequences within this sample yield the same CDR3. The chain has TRBV13 and TRBJ2-7; the D is unclear. This CDR3 spans 11 amino acids. Germline V gene sequence: CDR1 PRHDT, CDR2 FYEKMQ (reference sequence). V dropped 3 bases and J dropped 5 bases, with 5 bases sitting between them. In DNA, the CDR3 is TGTGCCAGCAGCTTTGGAGACGAGCAGTACTTC. Protein product: CASSFGDEQYF.

This clone was recorded once. The rearrangement links TRBV5-1 to TRBJ1-1; D not resolved. Between the trimmed V and J ends, which lost 0 bases and 6 bases, there was a span of 12 bases. Germline V gene data show CDR1 as SGHRS and CDR2 as YFSETQ. The CDR3 length is 14 residues. The CDR3 protein is CASSLEGRGAEAFF. Written as DNA, the CDR3 is TGCGCCAGCAGCTTGGAAGGGCGGGGAGCTGAAGCTTTCTTT. The complete variable domain, with remaining parts taken from reference TRBV5-1 and TRBJ1-1, reads KAGVTQTPRYLIKTRGQQVTLSCSPISGHRSVSWYQQTPGQGLQFLFEYFSETQRNKGNFPGRFSGRQFSNSRSEMNVSTLELGDSALYLCASSLEGRGAEAFFGQGTRLTVV.

This clone was detected once. V is TRBV12-3 or TRBV12-4 and J is TRBJ1-2, with unresolved D. This CDR3 region has 12 residues. V was clipped by 5 bases and J by 0 bases, with 4 bases between them. CDR3 DNA sequence: TGTGCCAGCAGTCCCACTAACTATGGCTACACCTTC. Translating gives CASSPTNYGYTF.

The chain is built from TRBV6-4 and TRBJ2-1, with D unresolved. CDR1 is MRHNA and CDR2 is SNTAGT in the germline V gene. The CDR3 length is 13 residues. Between the trimmed V and J ends, which lost 0 bases and 8 bases, there was a span of 8 bases. Here the CDR3 reads CASSDSSMDEQFF. Here the CDR3 DNA reads TGTGCCAGCAGTGACTCTTCAATGGATGAGCAGTTCTTC.

This chain links TRBV7-2 with TRBJ2-7; 7 bases line up with TRBD1. Germline CDR1 is SGHTA and CDR2 is FQGNSA. The CDR3 contains 15 residues. V was clipped by 1 base and J by 6 bases; unmatched bases: 9. The CDR3, as DNA: TGTGCCAGCAGCTTAGTGGGGACAGTGTTCCGCGAGCAGTACTTC. Translating it yields CASSLVGTVFREQYF.

The chain joins TRBV4-3 to TRBJ1-4; D is possibly TRBD1 (6 bases). V lost 0 bases and J lost 8, with 16 bases in between. Per germline, CDR1 LGHNA and CDR2 YSLEER. The CDR3 is made up of 16 amino acids. DNA of the CDR3: TGCGCCAGCAGCCAAGATCGCGCAGGGGAAGTCGAAAAACTGTTTTTT. Its protein product is CASSQDRAGEVEKLFF.

This chain joins TRBV6-4 and TRBJ1-2; D unresolved. The germline gives CDR1 MRHNA, CDR2 SNTAGT. With 2 bases removed from V and 2 bases from J, the gap between germline ends came to 15 bases. The length of the CDR3 is 16 residues. CDR3 in DNA: TGTGCCAGCAGTGACGGACGGGGAGAGGAAAACTATGGCTACACCTTC. Amino acids: CASSDGRGEENYGYTF.

V is TRBV6-5 and J is TRBJ2-1, with D maybe TRBD2 (6 bases). The V and J ends lost 0 bases and 9 bases respectively, with 18 bases between them. The CDR3 spans 16 residues. Per the germline V gene, CDR1 is MNHEY and CDR2 is SVGAGI. In DNA form, the CDR3 reads TGTGCCAGCAGTTACTCGTACAGCGGGTCCCGAGGTGAGCAGTTCTTC. Residues: CASSYSYSGSRGEQFF.

V gene TRBV7-9 combines with J gene TRBJ2-3; D possibly uses TRBD1 or TRBD2 (5 bases each). Germline CDR1 is SEHNR and CDR2 is FQNEAQ (reference sequence). CDR3 length equals 14 residues. The V and J ends lost 1 base and 5 bases respectively, with 10 bases between them. Here the CDR3 DNA reads TGTGCCAGCAGCTTAGGGGGACCTGAAGATACGCAGTATTTT. Its protein is CASSLGGPEDTQYF.

The rearrangement links TRBV19 to TRBJ1-1, with 9 bases aligning to TRBD1. Germline assignment: CDR1 LNHDA and CDR2 SQIVND (reference sequence). Trimming cost V 7 bases and J 7 bases; bases outside gene matches: 19. The CDR3 length is 17 residues. The CDR3 spells CASNFKSPGQGKFEAFF. The CDR3 bases are TGTGCCAGTAACTTTAAGTCCCCGGGACAGGGAAAGTTTGAAGCTTTCTTT.

The V and J genes are TRBV5-5 and TRBJ1-1; no reliable D call. The V end was cut by 5 bases, the J end by 0 bases, with 5 bases between. There are 12 residues in the CDR3. Germline assignment: CDR1 SGHKS and CDR2 YYEKEE (reference sequence). CDR3 amino acids: CASRYMNTEAFF. The CDR3 coding sequence is TGTGCCAGCAGGTACATGAACACTGAAGCTTTCTTT.

This clone has a single count. The DNA of the CDR3 is TGTGCCAGCAGTTTAACTCCGGGACAGGGGGGGCTCTATGGCTACACCTTC. This sequence encodes CASSLTPGQGGLYGYTF. The chain joins TRBV28 to TRBJ1-2; 11 bases line up with TRBD1. The CDR3 runs 17 residues. The germline CDR1 and CDR2 sequences are MDHEN and SYDVKM. V was clipped by 2 bases and J by 4 bases; unmatched bases: 9.